This T cell receptor beta chain derives from a study of cytomegalovirus exposure and HLA in healthy donors. Profiled with immunoSEQ multiplex PCR; TCRdb holds only in-frame clones, not every one. Among 120,000 or so clones listed, 90% to 96% were seen once. Per the germline V gene, CDR1 is MGHRA and CDR2 is YSYEKL. With V trimmed by 0 bases and J by 9 bases, 14 bases remained unmatched. This CDR3 has 17 residues. A note on this clone: Antigen specificity is unknown.

Study-level results: Using the classifier, cytomegalovirus status was reportedly diagnosed with high specificity and sensitivity.

The sequence was obtained from a man younger than 35 in good health and CMV-seronegative. The sequenced sample consisted of PBMCs. The rearrangement links TRBV4-1 to TRBJ2-7; 10 bases match TRBD2. CDR3 coding DNA: TGCGCCAGCAGCCAAGAGGGTTGGGGTAGCGGGAGGACCGGGCAGTACTTC. This encodes CASSQEGWGSGRTGQYF.